A single sample gave rise to the 8 T cell receptor beta chains below, sequenced in a study of blood T cell repertoires in COVID-19. Here immunoSEQ multiplex PCR was the method, and the copy in TCRdb shows in-frame clones only, minus some. The repertoire holds a few hundred thousand clones, with 90% as singletons. Specimen: peripheral blood. These receptors were obtained from a woman aged 25 to 39 with COVID-19, enrolled during active disease.

V gene TRBV6-1 combines with J gene TRBJ2-7; 10 bases line up with TRBD2. J gave up 7 bases and V 0 bases, and 6 bases lay outside the gene matches. This CDR3 is 15 amino acids long. Germline V gives CDR1 MNHNS, CDR2 SASEGT. CDR3 in amino acids: CASSEAPGTSDEQYF. The CDR3 DNA is TGTGCCAGCAGTGAAGCGCCGGGGACTAGCGATGAGCAGTACTTC.

The rearrangement uses TRBV6-2 or TRBV6-3 and TRBJ2-2, with D perhaps TRBD2 (5 bases). The germline CDR1 and CDR2 sequences are MNHEY and SVGEGT. CDR3 size: 14 residues. V was trimmed by 6 bases and J by 7 bases, leaving 15 bases between them. The DNA for the CDR3 is TGTGCCAGCAGCGCGGTCCCCCGGGGCGGGGAGCTGTTTTTT. It translates to CASSAVPRGGELFF.

The CDR3 reads CASSAGGTARETQYF. CDR3 DNA sequence: TGCGCCAGCAGCGCGGGGGGGACGGCACGAGAGACCCAGTACTTC. The chain uses TRBV5-1 and TRBJ2-5; 9 nucleotides align to TRBD2. This CDR3 has 15 amino acids. CDR1 and CDR2 (germline): SGHRS, YFSETQ. With V trimmed by 4 bases and J by 4 bases, 8 bases remained unmatched.

The rearrangement links TRBV4-1 to TRBJ1-2; D gene uncertain. V was trimmed by 0 bases and J by 4 bases, leaving 12 bases between them. There are 15 residues in the CDR3. Per germline, CDR1 MGHRA and CDR2 YSYEKL. The CDR3 DNA reads as TGCGCCAGCAGCCAAGATCCCACAGTAGGCTATGGCTACACCTTC. Its translation is CASSQDPTVGYGYTF.

DNA for the CDR3: TGTGCCAGCAGACCCGGACTAGCGGGAACTAATGAGCAGTTCTTC. Its protein product is CASRPGLAGTNEQFF. V gene TRBV27 combines with J gene TRBJ2-1; 12 nucleotides match TRBD2. The J segment lost 7 bases and the V segment lost 6 bases, leaving 7 bases of the junction unmatched. Germline CDR1 reads MNHEY; CDR2 reads SMNVEV (reference sequence). The CDR3 sequence is 15 residues long.

The chain joins TRBV28 to TRBJ2-5; possibly TRBD1 for D (5 bases). Trimming pared 4 bases from V and 2 bases from J, leaving 8 bases between. Germline V gene lookup returns CDR1 MDHEN and CDR2 SYDVKM. This CDR3 region has 13 residues. CDR3 sequence reads: CASSCGQQETQYF. In DNA form, the CDR3 reads TGTGCCAGCAGTTGTGGACAACAAGAGACCCAGTACTTC.

This rearrangement joins TRBV29-1 to TRBJ2-6, with D perhaps TRBD1 (5 bases). Trimming took 1 base from V and 2 from J, leaving 6 bases between them. In germline, CDR1 is SQVTM, CDR2 ANQGSEA. The CDR3 covers 14 residues. The CDR3 protein is CSVEGGAGANVLTF. CDR3 DNA: TGCAGCGTTGAAGGGGGCGCTGGGGCCAACGTCCTGACTTTC. Looking up the rest from reference TRBV29-1 and TRBJ2-6 gives the full variable domain: SAVISQKPSRDICQRGTSLTIQCQVDSQVTMMFWYRQQPGQSLTLIATANQGSEATYESGFVIDKFPISRPNLTFSTLTVSNMSPEDSSIYLCSVEGGAGANVLTFGAGSRLTVL.

The J gene is TRBJ1-4, the V gene TRBV15; 9 bases are shared with TRBD1. Trimming removed 0 bases from V and 10 bases from J; junction bases left unmatched: 6. Germline V lookup: CDR1 LNHNV, CDR2 YYDKDF (reference sequence). This CDR3 is built from 15 residues. This chain's CDR3 is CATSRDQGQGRKLFF. In nucleotides, the CDR3 is TGTGCCACCAGCAGAGATCAGGGACAGGGACGAAAACTGTTTTTT.